The 17 T cell receptor beta chains reported below all come from one sample, sequenced in a study of cytomegalovirus exposure and HLA in healthy donors. The PCR was carried out with 60 Vbeta primers and 13 Jbeta primers. Assay: immunoSEQ multiplex PCR; the TCRdb copy retains only in-frame clones and omits some. The table shows 150,000 to 200,000 clones, with about 80% occurring only once. Specimen: PBMCs. The receptors stem from a woman aged 55-70 years in good health and CMV-seropositive.

This clone was detected once. A junction boundary mismatches the germline segment, possibly from a read error. V is TRBV5-1 and J is TRBJ2-7; 7 bases are shared with TRBD2. The CDR3 runs to 11 residues. Germline-derived CDR1 and CDR2 are SGHRS and YFSETQ. Here the CDR3 reads CASSLGGSRNF. Here the CDR3 DNA reads TGCGCCAGCAGCTTGGGCGGGAGTAGGAACTTC.

The V call is TRBV18, the J call TRBJ2-3; 9 bases line up with TRBD2. There are 17 residues in the CDR3. Germline lookup yields CDR1 KGHSH and CDR2 LQKENI. With V trimmed by 2 bases and J by 1 base, 7 bases remained unmatched. For the CDR3, the DNA is TGTGCCAGCTCACCAAGGACTAGCGAATTCGGCACAGATACGCAGTATTTT. Protein: CASSPRTSEFGTDTQYF.

V gene TRBV5-4 combines with J gene TRBJ1-4; D unclear. The ends were cut back, 3 bases at V and 3 bases at J, with 15 bases in the middle. CDR3 length: 16 residues. The germline gives CDR1 SGHNT, CDR2 YYREEE (reference sequence). CDR3 bases: TGTGCCAGCAGCTCTCTGTTCGGGGAGGCTAATGAAAAACTGTTTTTT. It codes for CASSSLFGEANEKLFF. The entire variable domain, with the rest obtained from reference TRBV5-4 and TRBJ1-4, is as follows: ETGVTQSPTHLIKTRGQQVTLRCSSQSGHNTVSWYQQALGQGPQFIFQYYREEENGRGNFPPRFSGLQFPNYSSELNVNALELDDSALYLCASSSLFGEANEKLFFGSGTQLSVL.

The gene calls are TRBV13 and TRBJ2-2, with TRBD2 matching 14 bases. V lost 4 bases, J lost 6 bases, and 16 bases stayed unmatched. The germline gives CDR1 PRHDT, CDR2 FYEKMQ (reference sequence). This CDR3 comprises 20 residues. The CDR3 here is CASSSPPPGLAGDGAGELFF. The DNA of the CDR3 is TGTGCCAGCAGCTCCCCTCCTCCGGGACTAGCGGGAGATGGAGCCGGGGAGCTGTTTTTT.

A remark on this clone: One end of the junction fails to match germline, which may point to a read error. This rearrangement joins TRBV28 to TRBJ2-2, with TRBD2 as a possible D gene (5 bases). The V gene's germline CDR1 is MDHEN and CDR2 SYDVKM. There are 12 residues in the CDR3. CDR3 DNA: TGTGCCAGCAGCTCCCTTCACGGGGTGCTGTTTTTT. Amino acids: CASSSLHGVLFF.

This rearrangement joins TRBV6-1 to TRBJ2-5, with 9 positions matching TRBD2. In germline, CDR1 is MNHNS, CDR2 SASEGT. The CDR3 sequence is 15 residues long. V trimming: 4 bases; J trimming: 7 bases; junction bases outside the gene matches: 10. The CDR3: CASSGQREAKGTQYF. The CDR3 DNA reads as TGTGCCAGCAGTGGTCAGCGGGAGGCTAAAGGGACCCAGTACTTC.

The genes are TRBV29-1 and TRBJ1-4; 10 nucleotides line up with TRBD1. Losses at the gene ends were 6 bases for V and 7 bases for J; bases not matched to a gene: 5. Germline V gene data show CDR1 as SQVTM and CDR2 as ANQGSEA. This CDR3 has 13 amino acids. CDR3 sequence reads: CSVTGTGVEKLFF. The CDR3 nucleotides are TGCAGCGTAACCGGGACAGGGGTTGAAAAACTGTTTTTT.

The chain couples TRBV14 to TRBJ2-5; TRBD2 matches at 15 bases. After removal of 4 bases from V and 4 bases from J, the junction contained 4 bases not matched to a gene. Germline V gene data show CDR1 as SGHDN and CDR2 as FVKESK. CDR3 size: 16 residues. CDR3 residues: CASSLGTSGRSETQYF. The DNA of the CDR3 is TGTGCCAGCAGCCTCGGGACTAGCGGGAGGTCAGAGACCCAGTACTTC.

V usage is TRBV2 and J usage is TRBJ2-7; a weak D match, TRBD2 (6 bases). This CDR3 contains 12 residues. Germline assignment: CDR1 SNHLY and CDR2 FYNNEI. The germline V and J ends were trimmed by 8 bases and 5 bases, with 13 bases remaining between them. CDR3 residues: CASGQGGNEQYF. CDR3 DNA: TGTGCCAGCGGCCAGGGAGGAAACGAGCAGTACTTC.

In this sample, this clone turned up a few times. This sequence joins TRBV10-3 and TRBJ1-6, with D perhaps TRBD1 (5 bases). Trimming stripped 0 bases from V and 7 bases from J, with 13 bases between. The CDR3 length is 16 residues. Germline CDR1 is ENHRY and CDR2 is SYGVKD. CDR3 bases: TGTGCCATCAGTGAGTCCGGGCAGGGTGAGAATTCACCCCTCCACTTT. Translating gives CAISESGQGENSPLHF.

The J gene is TRBJ2-5, the V gene TRBV27; possible D gene TRBD2, 6 bases. This CDR3 contains 11 residues. Germline values: CDR1 MNHEY, CDR2 SMNVEV (reference sequence). Trimming removed 6 bases from V and 7 bases from J, with 9 bases in between. CDR3 DNA: TGTGCCAGCAGGGGGGGATGGACCCAGTACTTC. Translation: CASRGGWTQYF.

This clone was seen more than once but under ten times. The V and J genes are TRBV7-8 and TRBJ1-1, with D perhaps TRBD1 (5 bases). CDR3 length: 15 amino acids. Trimming took off 7 bases at V and 5 bases at J, with 20 bases between the two ends. CDR1 and CDR2 from the germline V gene are SGHVS and FQNEAQ. The DNA for the CDR3 is TGTGCCAGCACCACCGGGAGGACGGGGCAGACTGAAGCTTTCTTT. Its translation: CASTTGRTGQTEAFF.

There are a few counts of this clone. The V and J genes are TRBV7-8 and TRBJ1-3; D is unclear. This CDR3 spans 11 amino acids. The V and J ends lost 7 bases and 9 bases respectively, with 10 bases between them. Germline V CDR1 and CDR2: SGHVS, FQNEAQ. Here the CDR3 DNA reads TGTGCCAGCACGGCCGAGGGCACCATATATTTT. This translates into CASTAEGTIYF.

The chain links TRBV6-6 to TRBJ1-1; TRBD1 matches 7 bases. After removal of 5 bases from V and 7 bases from J, the junction contained 10 bases not matched to a gene. The CDR3 runs to 14 residues. Looked up from germline, CDR1 is MNHNY and CDR2 is SVGAGI (reference sequence). CDR3 coding DNA: TGTGCCAGCAGTCTATTGGGCAGACAGGGTGAAGCTTTCTTT. It specifies CASSLLGRQGEAFF.

The chain has TRBV27 and TRBJ1-2; TRBD1 matches 7 bases. In germline, CDR1 is MNHEY, CDR2 SMNVEV (reference sequence). Losses at the gene ends were 6 bases for V and 4 bases for J; bases not matched to a gene: 8. CDR3 length: 14 residues. The CDR3 DNA is TGTGCCAGCAGCCTACAGGGGAAATTCTATGGCTACACCTTC. As protein: CASSLQGKFYGYTF.

This clone was recorded only once. The rearrangement joins TRBV7-8 to TRBJ2-5; TRBD2 is a possible D gene (5 bases). TRBJ2-7 explains the end of the DNA better; the J call may be wrong. From germline, CDR1 is SGHVS and CDR2 FQNEAQ. The CDR3 length is 14 residues. CDR3 sequence (DNA): TGTGCCAGCAACAACAAGGAGGTGTCCTACGAGCAGTACTTC. Translated, it gives CASNNKEVSYEQYF.

The rearrangement uses TRBV5-4 and TRBJ2-3; 14 bases are shared with TRBD2. Trimming at V came to 4 bases and at J to 7 bases, leaving 5 bases not matched to a gene. Germline lookup yields CDR1 SGHNT and CDR2 YYREEE (reference sequence). The CDR3 has 15 amino acids. The CDR3, as DNA: TGTGCCAGCAGCGAGACTAGCGGGGGGGCCAATACGCAGTATTTT. Protein sequence: CASSETSGGANTQYF.